This T cell receptor beta chain was sequenced for a study of T cell responses to AZD1222 COVID-19 vaccine. The assay was immunoSEQ multiplex PCR, and TCRdb's table has in-frame clones only and misses some. In the table there are approximately 210,000 clones, roughly 92% of which are singletons. The CDR3 totals 13 residues. V was cut by 6 bases and J by 10 bases, with 18 bases left in between. Germline CDR1 and CDR2: MNHEY and SVGAGI. This clonotype was obtained from an adult who received the AZD1222 COVID-19 vaccine. This chain connects TRBV6-5 to TRBJ1-1, with D unclear. The specimen was peripheral blood, collected 28 days after the second AZD1222 dose. The CDR3 DNA follows: TGTGCCAGCAGCCCCCGGCGGGCGTATGGAGCTTTCTTT. As protein: CASSPRRAYGAFF.